Listed here is a single T cell receptor (beta chain). The sample belongs to a study of CD8 T cells in Susac syndrome. The CDR3 has 16 amino acids. From germline, CDR1 is KGHSH and CDR2 LQKENI. With V trimmed by 4 bases and J by 5 bases, 9 bases remained unmatched. The authors sequenced TCR beta from blood CD8+ and CD4+ T cells. Negative isolation was used for CD8+ and CD4+ T cells and FACS enrichment for TEMRA cells. RNA amounts of about 0.5 to 1 ug underwent reverse transcription with random hexamers. Amplification of TCR beta CDR3 spanned 54 Vbeta and 13 Jbeta via immunoSEQ multiplex PCR. TCRdb ran MiXCR on the immunoSEQ multiplex PCR reads and lists one entry per CDR3 protein. The sample lists some 120,000 distinct CDR3 sequences, about 94% occurring once.

The sequence derives from a human donor with multiple sclerosis. Sequenced input: CD4+ T cells from PBMCs. This chain uses TRBV18 with TRBJ2-7; TRBD2 matches at 12 bases. The CDR3 loop reads CASSRTSGAPGDEQYF. The CDR3 DNA reads TGTGCCAGCTCACGGACTAGCGGGGCTCCTGGCGACGAGCAGTACTTC.